What follows are 17 T cell receptor beta chains derived from one specimen sequenced in a study of response to subunit inactivated influenza vaccine. From the RT-PCR reads, TCRdb called clonotypes with MiXCR, one entry per CDR3 protein. The sample carries 500,000 to 600,000 distinct CDR3 sequences, around 13% recorded once. This sample comprised PBMCs from blood, obtained about 40 days after vaccination. The receptor set was obtained from a middle-aged man who received an inactivated influenza vaccine.

This clonotype was observed many times. This sequence joins TRBV6-1 and TRBJ1-4; maybe TRBD1 (6 bases). Germline V lookup: CDR1 MNHNS, CDR2 SASEGT. V was pared by 5 bases and J by 8 bases, with 15 bases between. The CDR3 runs 14 residues. CDR3 sequence reads: CASSPYRAGEKLFF. The DNA for the CDR3 is TGTGCCAGCAGTCCCTACAGGGCGGGCGAAAAACTGTTTTTT.

The chain carries TRBV20-1 and TRBJ2-5; D is undetermined. The V and J ends lost 7 bases and 2 bases respectively, with 11 bases between them. The V gene's germline CDR1 is DFQATT and CDR2 SNEGSKA (reference sequence). This CDR3 is 12 amino acids long. The CDR3 reads CSGGGRQETQYF. CDR3 bases: TGCAGTGGGGGTGGTAGACAAGAGACCCAGTACTTC.

This clonotype was picked up a small number of times. The CDR3, as DNA: TGCAGCGTTGAACCCTCTCTGGGGGCGACTGAAGCTTTCTTT. This encodes CSVEPSLGATEAFF. The rearrangement uses TRBV29-1 and TRBJ1-1; maybe TRBD1 (6 bases). The CDR3 is 14 amino acids. V lost 2 bases to trimming and J lost 5 bases, with 15 bases between them. The germline CDR1 and CDR2 sequences are SQVTM and ANQGSEA.

The CDR3 region has the DNA TGCAGTGCGGAGGACAGGGTCGACTATGGCTACACCTTC. Its protein product is CSAEDRVDYGYTF. The chain couples TRBV20-1 to TRBJ1-2; TRBD1 matches at 8 bases. CDR3 length: 13 residues. CDR1 and CDR2 (germline): DFQATT, SNEGSKA (reference sequence). The V segment lost 6 bases and the J segment 3 bases; nucleotides outside the gene matches: 6.

The rearrangement links TRBV29-1 to TRBJ2-2; D unclear. Trimming cost V 4 bases and J 0 bases, with 12 bases left between them. This CDR3 comprises 15 residues. In germline, CDR1 is SQVTM, CDR2 ANQGSEA. As DNA, the CDR3 is TGCAGCGTTGTCGGCCCAAGCCCGAACACCGGGGAGCTGTTTTTT. Translation: CSVVGPSPNTGELFF.

The CDR3: CSAPKAGTSYEQYF. The DNA for the CDR3 is TGCAGTGCACCTAAGGCAGGGACCTCCTACGAGCAGTACTTC. The chain has TRBV20-1 and TRBJ2-7, with D perhaps assigned TRBD1 or TRBD2 (5 bases each). The germline gives CDR1 DFQATT, CDR2 SNEGSKA (reference sequence). V was cut by 6 bases and J by 0 bases, with 15 bases left in between. The length of the CDR3 is 14 residues.

This clonotype appeared many times. The CDR3, as DNA: TGTGCCAGCAGCCCCCAGGGAAATACGCAGTATTTT. This gives the protein CASSPQGNTQYF. The rearrangement uses TRBV7-2 and TRBJ2-3; TRBD1 is a possible D gene (5 bases). CDR1 and CDR2 from the germline V gene are SGHTA and FQGNSA. V was shortened by 5 bases and J by 7 bases, with 10 bases between the two germline ends. The CDR3 runs to 12 residues.

The chain employs TRBV7-2 and TRBJ2-7; D possibly corresponds to TRBD1 (6 bases). Germline V CDR1 and CDR2: SGHTA, FQGNSA. The V and J ends lost 5 bases and 6 bases respectively, with 20 bases between them. The CDR3 is 15 residues long. CDR3 protein: CASSLWSTGTGEQYF. CDR3 DNA sequence: TGTGCCAGCAGCCTATGGTCGACAGGAACAGGCGAGCAGTACTTC.

This chain connects TRBV24-1 to TRBJ2-5; TRBD1 is a possible D gene (6 bases). CDR3 size: 21 residues. Germline loops: CDR1 KGHDR, CDR2 SFDVKD. V was trimmed by 3 bases and J by 5 bases, leaving 33 bases between them. The CDR3 sequence: CATSDTVRSGTTRTPRETQYF. CDR3 DNA sequence: TGTGCCACCAGTGATACGGTGAGGTCCGGGACAACTCGTACCCCTCGGGAGACCCAGTACTTC.

This clonotype appeared many times. The V call is TRBV7-2, the J call TRBJ2-3; the match to TRBD2 covers 7 bases. With 1 base clipped from V and 2 bases from J, the junction kept 3 bases outside the gene matches. Germline values: CDR1 SGHTA, CDR2 FQGNSA. The CDR3 is 15 residues long. The CDR3 reads CASSLGAGDTDTQYF. The CDR3 nucleotides are TGTGCCAGCAGCTTAGGTGCGGGAGACACAGATACGCAGTATTTT.

This clonotype occurred a few times. The gene calls are TRBV20-1 and TRBJ2-1; perhaps TRBD2 as D (7 bases). The CDR3 totals 15 residues. In germline, CDR1 is DFQATT, CDR2 SNEGSKA (reference sequence). With 6 bases removed from V and 7 bases from J, the gap between germline ends came to 22 bases. The CDR3 region is CSAHDGGPRGNEQFF. The CDR3 DNA is TGCAGTGCCCACGACGGGGGGCCTAGGGGGAATGAGCAGTTCTTC.

This clonotype was counted between two and nine times. The rearrangement joins TRBV20-1 to TRBJ2-5; maybe TRBD2 (6 bases). CDR1 and CDR2 (germline): DFQATT, SNEGSKA (reference sequence). The CDR3 extends over 14 amino acids. V was clipped by 0 bases and J by 5 bases, with 13 bases between them. The CDR3 DNA follows: TGCAGTGCTAGAGATCCGCGGGACGGGGAGACCCAGTACTTC. The encoded protein is CSARDPRDGETQYF.

A word on this clonotype: One end of the junction fails to match germline, which may point to a read error. The gene calls are TRBV7-3 and TRBJ2-6; 7 positions match TRBD1. Germline CDR1 and CDR2: SGHTA and FQGTGA. There are 19 residues in the CDR3. CDR3 sequence (DNA): TGTACCAGCAGTTTGCTGTATGGGGACAGACTCTCTGGGGCCAACGTCCTGACTTTC. It codes for CTSSLLYGDRLSGANVLTF.

For this clonotype: This may stem from a read error, because a much larger clone lies one nucleotide away. The chain carries TRBV20-1 and TRBJ2-5, with 12 bases identical to TRBD2. The germline gives CDR1 DFQATT, CDR2 SNEGSKA (reference sequence). The CDR3 is 16 residues long. This CDR3 is CCARVFGLAGLETQYF. The DNA of the CDR3 is TGCTGTGCTAGAGTATTCGGACTAGCGGGATTGGAGACCCAGTACTTC.

This clonotype was detected a few times. The chain links TRBV6-6 to TRBJ1-2; D call uncertain. This CDR3 comprises 12 residues. V lost 5 bases and J lost 8, with 12 bases in between. Germline CDR1 reads MNHNY; CDR2 reads SVGAGI (reference sequence). CDR3 in DNA: TGTGCCAGCAGTCCTGTCACGGTCGGCTACACCTTC. Its translation: CASSPVTVGYTF.

This clonotype has a handful of counts. This rearrangement joins TRBV29-1 to TRBJ2-1, with 8 positions matching TRBD1. CDR3 length: 15 residues. Germline lookup yields CDR1 SQVTM and CDR2 ANQGSEA. V lost 2 bases to trimming and J lost 3 bases; unmatched junction nucleotides: 6. CDR3 amino acids: CSVEMFGQGYNEQFF. The CDR3 DNA reads TGCAGCGTTGAAATGTTTGGACAGGGCTACAATGAGCAGTTCTTC.

This clonotype was found many times. The chain uses TRBV5-6 and TRBJ2-1; TRBD2 aligns across 11 bases. The CDR3 is made up of 16 amino acids. With 0 bases clipped from V and 12 bases from J, the junction kept 11 bases outside the gene matches. Germline loops: CDR1 SGHDT, CDR2 YYEEEE. The CDR3 bases are TGTGCCAGCAGCTTGGGGGGACTAGCGGCCCTAAGGGCGCAGTTCTTC. It translates to CASSLGGLAALRAQFF.